The clone carrying this TCR beta chain showed up just a few times. The antigen remains undetermined. Unmatched junction bases numbered 9, after V lost 7 bases and J lost 7 bases. The CDR3 sequence is 15 residues long. From germline, CDR1 is MNHNS and CDR2 SASEGT. The sample comes from a study of cytotoxic CD8 clonotypes in ibrutinib-treated CLL. Study-level results: Clonality measured at baseline exceeded age-matched healthy donors, tracking circulating CD8+ T-cell counts.

Sequencing was performed with immunoSEQ multiplex PCR; in TCRdb, only in-frame clones are kept and a portion is missing. The table includes some 150,000 clones, around 76% detected once. The rearrangement uses TRBV6-1 and TRBJ1-5, with 11 bases lining up with TRBD1. This TCR was recovered from a human donor with chronic lymphocytic leukemia. The sequences come from PBMCs, collected after 24 months of ibrutinib treatment. CDR3 coding DNA: TGTGCCAGCACCCGGGGACAGGGGGTAGGGCAGCCCCAGCATTTT. Amino acid sequence: CASTRGQGVGQPQHF.